This entry lists 26 T cell receptor beta chains sequenced from one sample in a study of blood T cell repertoires in COVID-19. Produced via immunoSEQ multiplex PCR; TCRdb's table is partial and in-frame only. Of about 320,000 clones in the sample, 85% were seen once. Sequencing input: peripheral blood. All receptors derive from a human donor in a cohort sampled during active COVID-19.

CDR3 DNA: TGTGCCAGCAGGGAGGGTTGGGACACTGAAGCTTTCTTT. As protein: CASREGWDTEAFF. This chain links TRBV6-5 with TRBJ1-1; the D is unclear. The V and J ends lost 6 bases and 3 bases respectively, with 11 bases between them. Germline CDR1 is MNHEY and CDR2 is SVGAGI. The CDR3 is 13 residues long.

V usage is TRBV27 and J usage is TRBJ1-1; no firm D call. The CDR3 spans 13 residues. The germline V and J ends were trimmed by 2 bases and 0 bases, with 4 bases remaining between them. CDR1 and CDR2 (germline): MNHEY, SMNVEV (reference sequence). The CDR3: CASSLVMNTEAFF. As DNA, the CDR3 is TGTGCCAGCAGTTTAGTAATGAACACTGAAGCTTTCTTT.

The V call is TRBV12-3 or TRBV12-4, the J call TRBJ2-1; TRBD2 matches 9 bases. The length of the CDR3 is 13 residues. The J segment lost 8 bases and the V segment lost 4 bases, leaving 3 bases of the junction unmatched. CDR3 in amino acids: CASSSGLAYEQFF. The CDR3 DNA is TGTGCCAGCAGTTCGGGACTAGCATATGAGCAGTTCTTC.

The rearrangement joins TRBV7-9 to TRBJ2-7, with D unclear. Germline CDR1 is SEHNR and CDR2 is FQNEAQ (reference sequence). The CDR3 length is 15 residues. Trimming pared 0 bases from V and 2 bases from J, leaving 11 bases between. In DNA form, the CDR3 reads TGTGCCAGCAGCTTAGCGTCTGGCGGCCCCTACGAGCAGTACTTC. It is translated as CASSLASGGPYEQYF.

The V and J genes are TRBV6-5 and TRBJ1-1; TRBD1 matches 10 bases. Germline CDR1 and CDR2: MNHEY and SVGAGI. The CDR3 has 14 amino acids. V lost 8 bases, J lost 5 bases, and 8 bases stayed unmatched. CDR3 DNA: TGTGCCAGCTCTCGACAGGGGGCGAGTACTGAAGCTTTCTTT. Its protein product is CASSRQGASTEAFF.

The V gene is TRBV7-9, the J gene TRBJ1-1; the D is unclear. The CDR3 has 15 residues. Germline V gives CDR1 SEHNR, CDR2 FQNEAQ (reference sequence). V dropped 3 bases and J dropped 4 bases, with 15 bases sitting between them. In nucleotides, the CDR3 is TGTGCCAGCAGCTTTGACGGACTTCGGTCCACTGAAGCTTTCTTT. The encoded protein is CASSFDGLRSTEAFF.

The CDR3 sequence: CASSPQGVAQQYF. The CDR3 nucleotides read TGTGCCAGTAGTCCCCAGGGGGTCGCTCAGCAGTACTTC. V and J are TRBV19 and TRBJ2-7, with 7 bases lining up with TRBD1. Germline CDR1 and CDR2: LNHDA and SQIVND (reference sequence). This CDR3 has 13 amino acids. The V segment lost 5 bases and the J segment 8 bases; nucleotides outside the gene matches: 9.

The J gene is TRBJ2-2, the V gene TRBV4-2; D is uncertain. V was clipped by 4 bases and J by 4 bases, with 4 bases between them. The germline CDR1 and CDR2 sequences are LGHNA and YNFKEQ. This CDR3 region has 12 residues. The CDR3 loop is CASSPGTGELFF. The CDR3 DNA is TGTGCCAGCAGCCCAGGCACCGGGGAGCTGTTTTTT.

The chain carries TRBV27 and TRBJ1-2, with D hard to call. The CDR3 totals 15 residues. Trimming removed 4 bases at V and 4 bases at J, with 16 bases between. The germline V gene encodes CDR1 MNHEY and CDR2 SMNVEV (reference sequence). This CDR3 reads CASSSPREGTYGYTF. The CDR3 nucleotides are TGTGCCAGCAGTTCCCCCCGCGAGGGTACCTATGGCTACACCTTC.

This chain joins TRBV29-1 and TRBJ1-3; no reliable D call. This CDR3 region has 13 residues. CDR1 and CDR2 (germline): SQVTM, ANQGSEA. The V gene lost 5 bases and the J gene lost 0 bases, with 8 bases spanning the gap. CDR3 in amino acids: CSVMSLSGNTIYF. The CDR3 DNA follows: TGCAGCGTTATGTCTCTCTCTGGAAACACCATATATTTT.

CDR3 coding DNA: TGTGCCAGCGACACAGGGGGACTCAACAAAGCTAACTATGGCTACACCTTC. Translating it yields CASDTGGLNKANYGYTF. This chain connects TRBV7-9 to TRBJ1-2; the match to TRBD1 covers 8 bases. The junction had 14 bases not matched to a gene; V was cut back by 8 bases and J by 0 bases. Germline V lookup: CDR1 SEHNR, CDR2 FQNEAQ (reference sequence). The CDR3 has 17 residues.

CDR3: CASTRLAEETQYF. In DNA, the CDR3 is TGTGCCAGCACCCGACTTGCTGAAGAGACCCAGTACTTC. The V and J genes are TRBV5-5 and TRBJ2-5; D gene unclear. The CDR3 length is 13 residues. V lost 6 bases and J 3 bases, leaving 12 bases between the germline ends. Germline CDR1 SGHKS, CDR2 YYEKEE (reference sequence).

The rearrangement joins TRBV5-5 to TRBJ1-2, with 7 nucleotides matching TRBD1. The J segment lost 4 bases and the V segment lost 5 bases, leaving 5 bases of the junction unmatched. The CDR3 runs 13 residues. CDR1 SGHKS and CDR2 YYEKEE come from the germline V gene (reference sequence). The CDR3 DNA sequence: TGTGCCAGCAGTGCCGGGACAGCCTATGGCTACACCTTC. Residues: CASSAGTAYGYTF.

This clone appeared a few times. V usage is TRBV7-9 and J usage is TRBJ2-3, with unresolved D. Germline CDR1 reads SEHNR; CDR2 reads FQNEAQ (reference sequence). The CDR3 spans 12 residues. V was cut by 5 bases and J by 4 bases, with 7 bases left in between. Here the CDR3 DNA reads TGTGCCAGCAGCCCCCAGTCAGATACGCAGTATTTT. Protein sequence: CASSPQSDTQYF.

This clone was counted once. CDR3 DNA: TGCAGCGTTCAGGAAAGGGAAGGGGCCGAAGCTTTCTTT. This gives the protein CSVQEREGAEAFF. The genes are TRBV29-1 and TRBJ1-1, with D perhaps TRBD1 (5 bases). The CDR3 length is 13 residues. Germline CDR1 is SQVTM and CDR2 is ANQGSEA. V gave up 5 bases and J gave up 8 bases, with 18 bases separating them.

The chain combines TRBV19 with TRBJ1-5; 8 nucleotides match TRBD1. Per germline, CDR1 LNHDA and CDR2 SQIVND (reference sequence). Trimming took 7 bases from V and 2 from J; bases not matched to a gene: 4. The CDR3 is made up of 14 amino acids. The DNA for the CDR3 is TGTGCCAGTACTCCGACAGGGGGCAATCAGCCCCAGCATTTT. This sequence encodes CASTPTGGNQPQHF.

The V call is TRBV27, the J call TRBJ2-5; 7 bases fit TRBD1. The CDR3 length is 14 residues. Germline CDR1 reads MNHEY; CDR2 reads SMNVEV (reference sequence). V trimming: 6 bases; J trimming: 5 bases; junction bases outside the gene matches: 9. The CDR3 loop reads CASSRDRARETQYF. The DNA for the CDR3 is TGTGCCAGCAGCCGAGACAGGGCCCGGGAGACCCAGTACTTC.

The chain combines TRBV6-4 with TRBJ2-2; 7 bases align to TRBD1. Germline V lookup: CDR1 MRHNA, CDR2 SNTAGT. J gave up 4 bases and V 5 bases, and 13 bases lay outside the gene matches. The CDR3 length is 17 residues. This CDR3 reads CASSQTGQLGATGELFF. DNA of the CDR3: TGTGCCAGCAGTCAGACGGGACAGCTTGGGGCCACCGGGGAGCTGTTTTTT.

The chain links TRBV6-2 or TRBV6-3 to TRBJ1-1; D is ambiguous. Looked up from germline, CDR1 is MNHEY and CDR2 is SVGEGT. There are 17 residues in the CDR3. V lost 2 bases to trimming and J lost 5 bases, with 21 bases between them. CDR3 sequence (DNA): TGTGCCAGCAGTTACCCCAGAGGGCGCGCCGAGGGAACTGAAGCTTTCTTT. Residues: CASSYPRGRAEGTEAFF.

This clone was recorded only once. Here the CDR3 reads CASSLSTGAIGNQPQHF. The CDR3 DNA reads TGTGCCAGCAGTTTATCGACAGGGGCTATCGGTAATCAGCCCCAGCATTTT. The chain is built from TRBV27 and TRBJ1-5; TRBD1 matches 8 bases. V trimming: 0 bases; J trimming: 4 bases; junction bases outside the gene matches: 8. The germline CDR1 and CDR2 sequences are MNHEY and SMNVEV (reference sequence). CDR3 length: 17 amino acids.

This clone was observed a handful of times. The genes are TRBV7-9 and TRBJ1-6, with D possibly TRBD1 on 5 matching bases. V gave up 5 bases and J gave up 8 bases, with 13 bases separating them. This CDR3 is 14 amino acids long. Per germline, CDR1 SEHNR and CDR2 FQNEAQ (reference sequence). The chain's CDR3 is CASSPGTWDSPLHF. In nucleotides, the CDR3 is TGTGCCAGCAGCCCCGGGACTTGGGATTCACCCCTCCACTTT.

CDR3 residues: CASSGQGAGNTIYF. CDR3 nucleotide sequence: TGTGCCAGTAGTGGACAGGGTGCTGGAAACACCATATATTTT. J is TRBJ1-3 and V is TRBV19; 8 positions match TRBD1. V lost 5 bases and J lost 2; bases outside the gene matches: 2. The CDR3 is 14 residues long. Germline V gene sequence: CDR1 LNHDA, CDR2 SQIVND (reference sequence).

This rearrangement joins TRBV10-1 to TRBJ2-3, with 11 bases lining up with TRBD2. V shed 3 bases and J 13 bases; nucleotides not matched to a gene: 12. Germline values: CDR1 WNHNN, CDR2 SYGVQD (reference sequence). The CDR3 sequence is 15 residues long. In nucleotides, the CDR3 is TGCGCCAGCAGTGATATAGCGGGGGGGTTAGTCTCGAAGTATTTT. Translating it yields CASSDIAGGLVSKYF.

In its sample, this clone was seen a few times. The CDR3 nucleotides are TGTGCCAGCAGACAGGGAAATCAGCCCCAGCATTTT. Translating it yields CASRQGNQPQHF. The rearrangement links TRBV27 to TRBJ1-5, with D tentatively TRBD1 (6 bases). The CDR3 totals 12 residues. V was pared by 6 bases and J by 4 bases, with 7 bases between. Germline V gives CDR1 MNHEY, CDR2 SMNVEV (reference sequence).

This clone was recorded only once. This sequence joins TRBV6-5 and TRBJ1-2; TRBD1 agrees at 8 bases. The CDR3 length is 14 residues. The trim removed 6 bases at V and 7 bases at J, leaving 10 bases unmatched. Germline assignment: CDR1 MNHEY and CDR2 SVGAGI. For the CDR3, the DNA is TGTGCCAGCAGAAGGAATGACAGGGGAGGTGGCTACACCTTC. Amino acids: CASRRNDRGGGYTF.

The CDR3 nucleotides read TGTGCCAGCAGTCCAGCGGGGAGCCTCTCCAATGAGCAGTTCTTC. Protein: CASSPAGSLSNEQFF. J is TRBJ2-1 and V is TRBV3-1 (or the pseudogene TRBV3-2), with 7 bases that match TRBD2. CDR1 and CDR2 from the germline V gene are LGHDT and YNNKEL (reference sequence). The junction had 11 bases not matched to a gene; V was cut back by 6 bases and J by 6 bases. The CDR3 has 15 residues.